These 16 T cell receptor beta chains share one sample of origin, sequenced in a study of T cell changes during pregnancy in multiple sclerosis. The protocol was immunoSEQ multiplex PCR, while the TCRdb copy is restricted to in-frame clones and leaves out a portion. Counted here are around 72,000 clones, about 92% occurring once; the ten biggest clones make up around 2.2%. This material consisted of peripheral blood, taken in the second trimester of pregnancy. Source of these receptors: a female donor in good health, enrolled as a control in a pregnancy study.

This chain links TRBV4-3 with TRBJ1-2, with 8 bases aligning to TRBD1. Germline CDR1 LGHNA, CDR2 YSLEER. This CDR3 has 16 residues. Trimming at V came to 4 bases and at J to 4 bases, leaving 11 bases not matched to a gene. CDR3 nucleotides: TGCGCCAGCAGCCCGCCCCCCGGACAGGGCAGCTATGGCTACACCTTC. Encoded protein: CASSPPPGQGSYGYTF.

The chain employs TRBV18 and TRBJ2-5; TRBD1 might be the D (6 bases). Trimming stripped 3 bases from V and 2 bases from J, with 13 bases between. This CDR3 has 15 residues. Germline V lookup: CDR1 KGHSH, CDR2 LQKENI. Written as DNA, the CDR3 is TGTGCCAGCTCACCCTTTACAGGGCAGCAAGAGACCCAGTACTTC. Translating gives CASSPFTGQQETQYF. Complete variable domain (other parts from reference TRBV18 and TRBJ2-5): NAGVMQNPRHLVRRRGQEARLRCSPMKGHSHVYWYRQLPEEGLKFMVYLQKENIIDESGMPKERFSAEFPKEGPSILRIQQVVRGDSAAYFCASSPFTGQQETQYFGPGTRLLVL.

V is TRBV6-6 and J is TRBJ2-7; D call uncertain. The germline CDR1 and CDR2 sequences are MNHNY and SVGAGI (reference sequence). CDR3 length equals 11 residues. Trimming took off 6 bases at V and 6 bases at J, with 9 bases between the two ends. The CDR3 DNA reads as TGTGCCAGCAGCCGGTGGGCCGAGCAGTACTTC. Translating it yields CASSRWAEQYF.

The chain is built from TRBV7-9 and TRBJ1-4; 7 nucleotides line up with TRBD1. Germline V gene sequence: CDR1 SEHNR, CDR2 FQNEAQ (reference sequence). The CDR3 sequence is 13 residues long. Losses at the gene ends were 3 bases for V and 5 bases for J; bases not matched to a gene: 0. The CDR3 here is CASSLTGNEKLFF. CDR3 nucleotides: TGTGCCAGCAGCTTGACAGGGAATGAAAAACTGTTTTTT.

This rearrangement joins TRBV7-9 to TRBJ1-2; 9 bases agree with TRBD1. The CDR3 consists of 16 residues. CDR1 SEHNR and CDR2 FQNEAQ come from the germline V gene (reference sequence). Unmatched junction bases numbered 16, after V lost 6 bases and J lost 8 bases. The CDR3: CASSSGQGGSRSGYTF. The CDR3 DNA is TGTGCCAGCAGTTCGGGACAGGGAGGGAGTCGGTCGGGCTACACCTTC.

The chain couples TRBV5-1 to TRBJ1-5, with TRBD1 matching over 7 bases. CDR1 is SGHRS and CDR2 is YFSETQ in the germline V gene. V lost 4 bases, J lost 2 bases, and 9 bases stayed unmatched. This CDR3 is built from 16 residues. Written as DNA, the CDR3 is TGCGCCAGCAGCCCCCGGACAGGCAGCGGCAATCAGCCCCAGCATTTT. Its protein is CASSPRTGSGNQPQHF.

This chain joins TRBV28 and TRBJ2-7; D is possibly TRBD1 (6 bases). Germline V gene sequence: CDR1 MDHEN, CDR2 SYDVKM. V was clipped by 6 bases and J by 4 bases, with 13 bases between them. This CDR3 comprises 13 residues. The CDR3 protein is CASSPGQPYEQYF. The CDR3 region has the DNA TGTGCCAGCAGCCCAGGACAGCCTTACGAGCAGTACTTC.

The rearrangement joins TRBV5-1 to TRBJ2-2; TRBD1 aligns across 9 bases. V trimming: 3 bases; J trimming: 6 bases; junction bases outside the gene matches: 3. There are 14 residues in the CDR3. Germline CDR1 is SGHRS and CDR2 is YFSETQ. In nucleotides, the CDR3 is TGCGCCAGCAGCTCCGACAGGGGGGCCGGGGAGCTGTTTTTT. It encodes CASSSDRGAGELFF. Based on the CDR3 plus reference TRBV5-1 and TRBJ2-2, the full variable domain is KAGVTQTPRYLIKTRGQQVTLSCSPISGHRSVSWYQQTPGQGLQFLFEYFSETQRNKGNFPGRFSGRQFSNSRSEMNVSTLELGDSALYLCASSSDRGAGELFFGEGSRLTVL.

The DNA of the CDR3 is TGTGCCATCAGTGAGGGAGGGGGCCGGGACGAGCAGTACTTC. Encoded protein: CAISEGGGRDEQYF. The rearrangement uses TRBV10-3 and TRBJ2-7, with D possibly TRBD1 on 7 matching bases. CDR3 size: 14 residues. CDR1 ENHRY and CDR2 SYGVKD come from the germline V gene. Trimming cost V 2 bases and J 5 bases, with 13 bases left between them.

This clone has just one count. The V and J genes are TRBV14 and TRBJ2-7; TRBD1 is a possible D gene (5 bases). CDR1 is SGHDN, CDR2 FVKESK, per germline. This CDR3 comprises 13 residues. V dropped 2 bases and J dropped 3 bases, with 8 bases sitting between them. The CDR3 region is CASSQQTVYEQYF. The CDR3 region has the DNA TGTGCCAGCAGCCAACAGACAGTCTACGAGCAGTACTTC. The full variable domain, completed using reference TRBV14 and TRBJ2-7, is EAGVTQFPSHSVIEKGQTVTLRCDPISGHDNLYWYRRVMGKEIKFLLHFVKESKQDESGMPNNRFLAERTGGTYSTLKVQPAELEDSGVYFCASSQQTVYEQYFGPGTRLTVT.

This chain connects TRBV5-1 to TRBJ2-3; possibly TRBD2 for D (7 bases). CDR1 is SGHRS, CDR2 YFSETQ, per germline. The CDR3 consists of 15 residues. Trimming stripped 2 bases from V and 4 bases from J, with 14 bases between. CDR3 sequence: CASSLQGREADTQYF. The CDR3 DNA is TGCGCCAGCAGCTTACAGGGACGGGAGGCAGATACGCAGTATTTT. Looking up the rest from reference TRBV5-1 and TRBJ2-3 gives the full variable domain: KAGVTQTPRYLIKTRGQQVTLSCSPISGHRSVSWYQQTPGQGLQFLFEYFSETQRNKGNFPGRFSGRQFSNSRSEMNVSTLELGDSALYLCASSLQGREADTQYFGPGTRLTVL.

This chain uses TRBV4-1 with TRBJ1-1; TRBD1 matches 12 bases. This CDR3 region has 17 residues. Germline V gene sequence: CDR1 MGHRA, CDR2 YSYEKL. V shed 8 bases, J shed 3 bases, and the junction held 13 bases outside the gene matches. The CDR3 nucleotides are TGCGCCAGCCGCCCCTTGGGACAGGGGGCGCGGGACACTGAAGCTTTCTTT. Translated: CASRPLGQGARDTEAFF.

The CDR3 protein is CASSQDQAGGVGEQFF. DNA of the CDR3: TGCGCCAGCAGCCAAGATCAGGCGGGGGGGGTCGGGGAGCAGTTCTTC. The chain joins TRBV4-3 to TRBJ2-1; 9 bases fit TRBD2. Trimming cost V 0 bases and J 10 bases; bases outside gene matches: 10. The CDR3 runs 16 residues. The V gene's germline CDR1 is LGHNA and CDR2 YSLEER.

In nucleotides, the CDR3 is TGTGCCAGCAGCTTAGGCCGGGCGGGGGGTGAGACCCAGTACTTC. Translating gives CASSLGRAGGETQYF. The chain carries TRBV7-2 and TRBJ2-5; 8 positions match TRBD2. The CDR3 extends over 15 amino acids. Germline trimming cut 1 base from V and 5 bases from J; bases unmatched to any gene: 6. The germline V gene has CDR1 SGHTA and CDR2 FQGNSA.

CDR3 loop: CASRNTVFTEAFF. For the CDR3, the DNA is TGTGCCAGCAGAAATACGGTGTTCACTGAAGCTTTCTTT. The rearrangement uses TRBV6-6 and TRBJ1-1; no clear D. The V end was cut by 6 bases, the J end by 4 bases, with 12 bases between. Germline values: CDR1 MNHNY, CDR2 SVGAGI (reference sequence). The CDR3 loop spans 13 amino acids.

This chain links TRBV6-6 with TRBJ2-7; 11 bases line up with TRBD2. V shed 10 bases, J shed 6 bases, and the junction held 11 bases outside the gene matches. Germline V CDR1 and CDR2: MNHNY, SVGAGI (reference sequence). The CDR3 has 14 amino acids. CDR3 region: CAINSGGATGEQYF. DNA of the CDR3: TGTGCCATCAATAGCGGGGGGGCCACGGGCGAGCAGTACTTC.